This T cell receptor (beta chain) stems from a study of cytomegalovirus exposure and HLA in healthy donors. Vbeta (60) and Jbeta (13) primers were used in the PCR. TCRdb's copy holds only in-frame clones and misses some; the assay was immunoSEQ multiplex PCR. The sample holds about 160,000 clones, around 84% seen once. There are 16 residues in the CDR3. V shed 5 bases, J shed 8 bases, and the junction held 9 bases outside the gene matches. Germline loops: CDR1 SGHTA, CDR2 FQGTGA. Study-level points and caveats: Later work showed greater clonal expansion in HLA-associated TCR beta chains than in equally common others.

Comments on this clone: Its target is unknown.

The sequenced sample was PBMCs. V gene TRBV7-3 combines with J gene TRBJ2-3; 14 bases are a match to TRBD2. The TCR sequence derives from a man aged 18 to 29 in good health and CMV-seronegative. The DNA of the CDR3 is TGTGCCAGCAGCCCCGGGACTAGCGGGAGATCTGGTACGCAGTATTTT. Protein: CASSPGTSGRSGTQYF.